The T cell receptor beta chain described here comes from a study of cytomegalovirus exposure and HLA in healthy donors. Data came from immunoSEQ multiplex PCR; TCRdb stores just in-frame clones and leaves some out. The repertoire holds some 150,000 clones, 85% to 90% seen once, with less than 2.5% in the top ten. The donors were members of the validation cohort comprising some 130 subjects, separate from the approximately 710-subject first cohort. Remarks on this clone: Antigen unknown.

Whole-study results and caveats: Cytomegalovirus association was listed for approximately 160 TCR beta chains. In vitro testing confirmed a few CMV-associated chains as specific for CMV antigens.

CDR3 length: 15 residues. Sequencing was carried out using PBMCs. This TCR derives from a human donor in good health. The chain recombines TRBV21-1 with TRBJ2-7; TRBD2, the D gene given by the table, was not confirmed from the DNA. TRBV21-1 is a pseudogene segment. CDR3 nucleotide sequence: TGTGCCAGCAGCAAAAGGAGGCGTCATACCTACGAGCAGTACTTC. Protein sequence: CASSKRRRHTYEQYF.